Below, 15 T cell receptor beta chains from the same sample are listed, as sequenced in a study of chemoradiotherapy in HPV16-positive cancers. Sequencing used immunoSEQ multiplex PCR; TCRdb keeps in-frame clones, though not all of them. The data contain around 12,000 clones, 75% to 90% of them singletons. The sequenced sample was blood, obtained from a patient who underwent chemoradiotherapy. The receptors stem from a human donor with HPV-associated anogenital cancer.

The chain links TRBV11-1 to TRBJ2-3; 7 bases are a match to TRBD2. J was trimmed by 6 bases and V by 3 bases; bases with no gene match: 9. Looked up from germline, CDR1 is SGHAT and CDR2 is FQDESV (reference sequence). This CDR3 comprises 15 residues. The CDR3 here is CASSFTAGKTDTQYF. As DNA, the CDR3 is TGTGCCAGCAGCTTCACAGCGGGAAAAACCGATACGCAGTATTTT. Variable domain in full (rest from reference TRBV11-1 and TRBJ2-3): EAEVAQSPRYKITEKSQAVAFWCDPISGHATLYWYRQILGQGPELLVQFQDESVVDDSQLPKDRFSAERLKGVDSTLKIQPAELGDSAMYLCASSFTAGKTDTQYFGPGTRLTVL.

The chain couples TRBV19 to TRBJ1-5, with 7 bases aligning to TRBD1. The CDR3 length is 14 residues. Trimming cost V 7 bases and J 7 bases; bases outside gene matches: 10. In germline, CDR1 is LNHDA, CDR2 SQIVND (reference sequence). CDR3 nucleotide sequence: TGTGCCAGTACCTTCAGGGGGTTTACGCAGCCCCAGCATTTT. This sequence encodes CASTFRGFTQPQHF.

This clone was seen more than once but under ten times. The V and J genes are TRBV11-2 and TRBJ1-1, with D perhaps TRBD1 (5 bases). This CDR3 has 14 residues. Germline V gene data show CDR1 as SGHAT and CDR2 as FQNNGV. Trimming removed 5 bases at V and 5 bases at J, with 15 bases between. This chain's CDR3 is CASSPWGGGTEAFF. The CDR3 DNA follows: TGTGCCAGCAGCCCCTGGGGGGGTGGAACTGAAGCTTTCTTT.

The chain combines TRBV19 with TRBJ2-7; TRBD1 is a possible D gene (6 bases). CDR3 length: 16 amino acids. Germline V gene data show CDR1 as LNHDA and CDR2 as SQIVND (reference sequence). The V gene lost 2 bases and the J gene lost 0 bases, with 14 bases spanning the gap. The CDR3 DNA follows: TGTGCCAGTAGTATAACCCTCAGGGGAAGCTCCTACGAGCAGTACTTC. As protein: CASSITLRGSSYEQYF.

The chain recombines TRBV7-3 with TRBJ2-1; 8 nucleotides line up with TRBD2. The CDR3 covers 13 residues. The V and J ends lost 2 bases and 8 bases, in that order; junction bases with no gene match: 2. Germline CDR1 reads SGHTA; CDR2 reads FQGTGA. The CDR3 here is CASSLGLADEQFF. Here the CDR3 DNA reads TGTGCCAGCAGCTTAGGACTAGCTGATGAGCAGTTCTTC.

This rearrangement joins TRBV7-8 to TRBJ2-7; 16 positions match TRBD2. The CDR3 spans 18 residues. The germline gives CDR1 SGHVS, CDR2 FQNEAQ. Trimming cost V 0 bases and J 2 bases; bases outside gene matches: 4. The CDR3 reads CASSLAGTSGGVPYEQYF. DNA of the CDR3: TGTGCCAGCAGCTTAGCCGGGACTAGCGGGGGGGTCCCCTACGAGCAGTACTTC.

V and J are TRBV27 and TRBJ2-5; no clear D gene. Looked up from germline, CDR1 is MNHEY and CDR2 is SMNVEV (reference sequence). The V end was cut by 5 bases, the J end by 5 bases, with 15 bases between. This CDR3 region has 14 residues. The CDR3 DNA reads TGTGCCAGCAGTCCAGGCCCCTCGTGGGAGACCCAGTACTTC. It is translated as CASSPGPSWETQYF.

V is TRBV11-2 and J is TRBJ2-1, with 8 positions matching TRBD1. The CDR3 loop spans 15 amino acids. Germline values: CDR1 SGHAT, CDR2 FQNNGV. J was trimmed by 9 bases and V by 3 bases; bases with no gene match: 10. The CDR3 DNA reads TGTGCCAGCAGCTTTTCGACAGGGGCAAGAAGTGAGCAGTTCTTC. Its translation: CASSFSTGARSEQFF.

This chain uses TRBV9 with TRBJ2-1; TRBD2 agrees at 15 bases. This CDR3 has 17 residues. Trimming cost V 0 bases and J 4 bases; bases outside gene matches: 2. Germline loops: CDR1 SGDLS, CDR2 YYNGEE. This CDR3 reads CASSVGGTSGRYNEQFF. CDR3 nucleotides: TGTGCCAGCAGCGTAGGGGGGACTAGCGGGAGGTACAATGAGCAGTTCTTC. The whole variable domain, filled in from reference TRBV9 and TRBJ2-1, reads DSGVTQTPKHLITATGQRVTLRCSPRSGDLSVYWYQQSLDQGLQFLIQYYNGEERAKGNILERFSAQQFPDLHSELNLSSLELGDSALYFCASSVGGTSGRYNEQFFGPGTRLTVL.

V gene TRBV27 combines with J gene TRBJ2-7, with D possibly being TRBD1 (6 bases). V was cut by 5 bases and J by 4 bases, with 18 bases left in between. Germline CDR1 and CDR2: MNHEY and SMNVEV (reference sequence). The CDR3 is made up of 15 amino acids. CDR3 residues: CASSPGEGYGYEQYF. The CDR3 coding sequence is TGTGCCAGCAGTCCAGGGGAAGGGTATGGTTACGAGCAGTACTTC.

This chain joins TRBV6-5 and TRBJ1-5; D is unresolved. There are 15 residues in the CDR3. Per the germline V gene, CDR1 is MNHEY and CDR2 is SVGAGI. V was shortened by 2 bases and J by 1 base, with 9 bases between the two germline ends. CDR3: CASSYRPYSNQPQHF. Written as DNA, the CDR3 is TGTGCCAGCAGTTACAGACCCTACAGCAATCAGCCCCAGCATTTT.

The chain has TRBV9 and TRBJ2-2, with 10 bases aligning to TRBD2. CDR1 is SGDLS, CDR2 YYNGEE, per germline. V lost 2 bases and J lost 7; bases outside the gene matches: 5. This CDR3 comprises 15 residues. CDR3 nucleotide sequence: TGTGCCAGCAGCGTGATTAGCGGGGGGATCGGGGAGCTGTTTTTT. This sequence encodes CASSVISGGIGELFF.

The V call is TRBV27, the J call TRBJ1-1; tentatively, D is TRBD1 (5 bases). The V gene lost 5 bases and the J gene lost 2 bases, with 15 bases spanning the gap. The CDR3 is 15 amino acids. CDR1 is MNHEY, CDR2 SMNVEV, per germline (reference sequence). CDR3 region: CASSPRQRINTEAFF. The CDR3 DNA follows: TGTGCCAGCAGTCCGCGACAGCGAATAAACACTGAAGCTTTCTTT.

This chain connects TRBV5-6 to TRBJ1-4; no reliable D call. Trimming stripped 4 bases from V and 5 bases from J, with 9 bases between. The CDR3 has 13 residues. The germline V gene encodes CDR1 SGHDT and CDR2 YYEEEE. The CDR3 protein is CASSPDANEKLFF. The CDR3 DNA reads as TGTGCCAGCAGCCCGGACGCCAATGAAAAACTGTTTTTT.

The CDR3 protein is CASSIGPTTGDEQYF. Here the CDR3 DNA reads TGTGCCAGCAGTATCGGACCCACCACGGGAGACGAGCAGTACTTC. This chain links TRBV13 with TRBJ2-7; tentative D call: TRBD2 (6 bases). Germline V gives CDR1 PRHDT, CDR2 FYEKMQ (reference sequence). With 6 bases removed from V and 5 bases from J, the gap between germline ends came to 20 bases. CDR3 length equals 15 residues.